The 30 T cell receptor beta chains listed next were all sequenced from one sample in a study of OX40 agonist ivuxolimab in advanced cancers. Method: immunoSEQ multiplex PCR; TCRdb's copy keeps in-frame clones and lacks some. Here the sample spans under 75,000 clones, 92% being singletons. Sequenced material: CD4+ or CD8+ T cells sorted from blood, taken in a trial of the OX40 agonist ivuxolimab. The receptors were gathered from an adult with an advanced solid tumor such as melanoma, head and neck, liver or kidney cancer.

The V call is TRBV9, the J call TRBJ1-1, with D perhaps TRBD1 (6 bases). The CDR3 spans 15 residues. Germline CDR1 is SGDLS and CDR2 is YYNGEE. The V and J ends lost 0 bases and 4 bases respectively, with 13 bases between them. As DNA, the CDR3 is TGTGCCAGCAGCGTAGCTACGGGGGGCGGCACTGAAGCTTTCTTT. Translating it yields CASSVATGGGTEAFF. The full variable domain, with the rest looked up from reference TRBV9 and TRBJ1-1, is DSGVTQTPKHLITATGQRVTLRCSPRSGDLSVYWYQQSLDQGLQFLIQYYNGEERAKGNILERFSAQQFPDLHSELNLSSLELGDSALYFCASSVATGGGTEAFFGQGTRLTVV.

The V and J genes are TRBV9 and TRBJ2-5, with unresolved D. V dropped 0 bases and J dropped 2 bases, with 11 bases sitting between them. The V gene's germline CDR1 is SGDLS and CDR2 YYNGEE. The CDR3 length is 15 residues. CDR3 sequence reads: CASSVAGTQQETQYF. In nucleotides, the CDR3 is TGTGCCAGCAGCGTAGCCGGAACCCAGCAAGAGACCCAGTACTTC.

The V gene is TRBV9, the J gene TRBJ1-1; tentatively, D is TRBD1 (5 bases). The V gene's germline CDR1 is SGDLS and CDR2 YYNGEE. Trimming left V 2 bases short and J 0 bases short, with 11 bases between. The CDR3 covers 15 residues. The CDR3 coding sequence is TGTGCCAGCAGCGTCGGGGAACAGGTGAACACTGAAGCTTTCTTT. Protein sequence: CASSVGEQVNTEAFF.

The V gene is TRBV6-1, the J gene TRBJ1-2; TRBD1 matches 8 bases. Trimming took 3 bases from V and 7 from J; bases not matched to a gene: 16. Germline CDR1 reads MNHNS; CDR2 reads SASEGT. The CDR3 length is 17 residues. CDR3 nucleotides: TGTGCCAGCAGTGATTCCGGGGGGGACAGGTCCCTTGGTGGCTACACCTTC. As protein: CASSDSGGDRSLGGYTF.

The V call is TRBV9, the J call TRBJ2-5; D is perhaps TRBD1 (5 bases). Germline CDR1 SGDLS, CDR2 YYNGEE. The CDR3 contains 15 residues. Trimming left V 4 bases short and J 6 bases short, with 19 bases between. CDR3 sequence (DNA): TGTGCCAGCAGCACCCTAGGACACCATACCCAGACCCAGTACTTC. Its protein is CASSTLGHHTQTQYF.

This chain joins TRBV7-2 and TRBJ2-3; 9 bases line up with TRBD2. The V and J ends lost 5 bases and 6 bases, in that order; junction bases with no gene match: 15. This CDR3 is built from 17 residues. The V gene's germline CDR1 is SGHTA and CDR2 FQGNSA. CDR3 loop: CASSPYDSLAGPDTQYF. Here the CDR3 DNA reads TGTGCCAGCAGCCCCTACGACTCCCTAGCGGGGCCCGATACGCAGTATTTT.

V and J are TRBV4-3 and TRBJ2-7; weak D call: TRBD1 (6 bases). CDR1 is LGHNA, CDR2 YSLEER, per germline. This CDR3 region has 15 residues. V lost 0 bases and J lost 0, with 9 bases in between. CDR3 DNA: TGCGCCAGCAGCCAAGAGTGGGGGCCCTCCTACGAGCAGTACTTC. Its protein is CASSQEWGPSYEQYF.

The chain uses TRBV4-3 and TRBJ1-1; D remains unclear. Per germline, CDR1 LGHNA and CDR2 YSLEER. The CDR3 runs to 15 residues. Trimming pared 0 bases from V and 0 bases from J, leaving 8 bases between. CDR3 sequence (DNA): TGCGCCAGCAGCCAAGATTCGGGCCTGAACACTGAAGCTTTCTTT. Residues: CASSQDSGLNTEAFF.

The gene calls are TRBV9 and TRBJ2-3, with D possibly being TRBD1 or TRBD2 (7 bases each). With 9 bases removed from V and 4 bases from J, the gap between germline ends came to 21 bases. The germline V gene has CDR1 SGDLS and CDR2 YYNGEE. This CDR3 has 15 residues. The CDR3 is CATGGSTGTPDTQYF. The CDR3 DNA is TGTGCCACCGGGGGGTCGACAGGGACGCCAGATACGCAGTATTTT.

The J gene is TRBJ2-7, the V gene TRBV4-1, with 9 bases that match TRBD1. The CDR3 has 12 amino acids. Germline values: CDR1 MGHRA, CDR2 YSYEKL. V shed 6 bases, J shed 5 bases, and the junction held 2 bases outside the gene matches. In DNA, the CDR3 is TGCGCCAGCAGTGGACAGGGGAACGAGCAGTACTTC. This gives the protein CASSGQGNEQYF.

The chain is built from TRBV7-9 and TRBJ2-1; no clear D gene. The CDR3 is 13 residues long. Germline V gene data show CDR1 as SEHNR and CDR2 as FQNEAQ (reference sequence). With 5 bases removed from V and 4 bases from J, the gap between germline ends came to 9 bases. The DNA of the CDR3 is TGTGCCAGCAGCCCGACGGAATACAATGAGCAGTTCTTC. Amino acids: CASSPTEYNEQFF.

The J gene is TRBJ1-6, the V gene TRBV13; TRBD1 matches 7 bases. Germline V lookup: CDR1 PRHDT, CDR2 FYEKMQ (reference sequence). Trimming removed 5 bases from V and 8 bases from J; junction bases left unmatched: 6. CDR3 length: 14 residues. The CDR3 sequence: CASSQTGKDSPLHF. CDR3 sequence (DNA): TGTGCCAGCAGCCAGACAGGGAAGGATTCACCCCTCCACTTT.

The chain uses TRBV14 and TRBJ2-7; D uncertain. The CDR3 consists of 13 residues. V gave up 4 bases and J gave up 2 bases, with 9 bases separating them. Germline CDR1 reads SGHDN; CDR2 reads FVKESK. CDR3 DNA: TGTGCCAGCAGCCGTCGGTGGGCCTACGAGCAGTACTTC. It codes for CASSRRWAYEQYF. Variable domain in full (rest from reference TRBV14 and TRBJ2-7): EAGVTQFPSHSVIEKGQTVTLRCDPISGHDNLYWYRRVMGKEIKFLLHFVKESKQDESGMPNNRFLAERTGGTYSTLKVQPAELEDSGVYFCASSRRWAYEQYFGPGTRLTVT.

The rearrangement joins TRBV5-4 to TRBJ2-7; no firm D call. Deletions cut 3 bases from V and 2 bases from J, with 15 bases between. Germline assignment: CDR1 SGHNT and CDR2 YYREEE (reference sequence). CDR3 size: 15 residues. The CDR3 bases are TGTGCCAGCAGCTCCCCGGACCGCGGTCCCTACGAGCAGTACTTC. Its protein product is CASSSPDRGPYEQYF.

The V and J genes are TRBV5-4 and TRBJ2-1, with 16 positions matching TRBD2. The CDR3 consists of 18 residues. V lost 6 bases, J lost 7 bases, and 13 bases stayed unmatched. Germline-derived CDR1 and CDR2 are SGHNT and YYREEE (reference sequence). Here the CDR3 reads CASTPPAPGLAGGNEQFF. The CDR3 coding sequence is TGTGCCAGCACCCCTCCCGCGCCGGGACTAGCGGGGGGGAATGAGCAGTTCTTC.

This rearrangement joins TRBV4-2 to TRBJ1-1, with no clear D. Germline loops: CDR1 LGHNA, CDR2 YNFKEQ. Trimming shortened V by 6 bases and J by 0 bases, and 5 bases separated the two germline ends. CDR3 size: 12 residues. The CDR3 here is CASREMNTEAFF. DNA of the CDR3: TGTGCCAGCAGAGAGATGAACACTGAAGCTTTCTTT.

The chain links TRBV7-9 to TRBJ2-1; 7 positions match TRBD1. Germline V CDR1 and CDR2: SEHNR, FQNEAQ (reference sequence). This CDR3 is 13 amino acids long. The V segment lost 4 bases and the J segment 8 bases; nucleotides outside the gene matches: 5. The CDR3 sequence is CASSYTGVDEQFF. CDR3 DNA: TGTGCCAGCAGCTACACAGGGGTCGATGAGCAGTTCTTC.

V gene TRBV19 combines with J gene TRBJ2-1; TRBD1 is a possible D gene (5 bases). This CDR3 spans 13 amino acids. V lost 1 base, J lost 5 bases, and 6 bases lay in between. Germline lookup yields CDR1 LNHDA and CDR2 SQIVND (reference sequence). CDR3 protein: CASSIARDNEQFF. As DNA, the CDR3 is TGTGCCAGTAGTATAGCCAGGGACAATGAGCAGTTCTTC.

The V and J genes are TRBV30 and TRBJ2-7; the D is unclear. The CDR3 has 12 amino acids. Trimming stripped 3 bases from V and 7 bases from J, with 13 bases between. Per the germline V gene, CDR1 is GTSNPN and CDR2 is SVGIG (reference sequence). In DNA, the CDR3 is TGTGCCTGGAGCCGAGACTGGGTTGAGCAGTACTTC. It encodes CAWSRDWVEQYF.

The gene calls are TRBV2 and TRBJ1-3; D not certain. The CDR3 extends over 14 amino acids. The germline V gene encodes CDR1 SNHLY and CDR2 FYNNEI. V was pared by 7 bases and J by 2 bases, with 12 bases between. The CDR3 is CASIGGSTGNTIYF. The CDR3 nucleotides are TGTGCCAGCATCGGAGGGTCGACTGGAAACACCATATATTTT.

The V gene is TRBV5-1, the J gene TRBJ2-3; 7 positions agree with TRBD1. From germline, CDR1 is SGHRS and CDR2 YFSETQ. Trimming took 4 bases from V and 6 from J; bases not matched to a gene: 17. The CDR3 covers 17 residues. The CDR3 loop reads CASSPIDRVGAQDTQYF. CDR3 nucleotides: TGCGCCAGCAGCCCGATCGACAGGGTTGGGGCACAGGATACGCAGTATTTT.

V and J are TRBV6-7 and TRBJ2-1; D is perhaps TRBD2 (5 bases). TRBV6-7 is reported as an ORF; its role is uncertain. There are 15 residues in the CDR3. Trimming pared 0 bases from V and 4 bases from J, leaving 10 bases between. CDR3 sequence reads: CASSYSLARYNEQFF. The CDR3, as DNA: TGTGCCAGCAGTTACTCTTTAGCGAGATACAATGAGCAGTTCTTC.

The chain uses TRBV10-3 and TRBJ2-1, with 8 bases lining up with TRBD2. Per the germline V gene, CDR1 is ENHRY and CDR2 is SYGVKD. Trimming removed 3 bases from V and 4 bases from J; junction bases left unmatched: 2. The CDR3 sequence is 14 residues long. The DNA for the CDR3 is TGTGCCATCAGTGACGGGGGGGATTACAATGAGCAGTTCTTC. Translated, it gives CAISDGGDYNEQFF.

This clone was counted between two and nine times. The V gene is TRBV25-1, the J gene TRBJ1-1, with 9 bases that match TRBD1. The trim removed 1 base at V and 6 bases at J, leaving 12 bases unmatched. The CDR3 extends over 17 amino acids. Germline-derived CDR1 and CDR2 are MGHDK and SYGVNS. The CDR3: CASSEFLLTGGPPEAFF. The CDR3 DNA reads as TGTGCCAGCAGTGAATTCCTCCTGACAGGGGGACCCCCTGAAGCTTTCTTT.

Only one count was recorded for this clone. The chain links TRBV9 to TRBJ2-3; 9 bases map to TRBD1. V lost 4 bases to trimming and J lost 1 base; unmatched junction nucleotides: 7. The CDR3 covers 16 residues. In germline, CDR1 is SGDLS, CDR2 YYNGEE. CDR3 DNA: TGTGCCAGCAGCATACCGCGGGACAGGGGCACAGATACGCAGTATTTT. Translation gives CASSIPRDRGTDTQYF.

This clone was recorded only once. The CDR3 is CAILGPDTQYF. The CDR3 DNA reads as TGTGCCATCCTCGGGCCAGATACGCAGTATTTT. The chain couples TRBV10-3 to TRBJ2-3; D remains ambiguous. This CDR3 comprises 11 residues. Trimming stripped 8 bases from V and 4 bases from J, with 7 bases between. The germline gives CDR1 ENHRY, CDR2 SYGVKD.

The chain links TRBV2 to TRBJ2-4; D not resolved. The CDR3 has 16 residues. From germline, CDR1 is SNHLY and CDR2 FYNNEI. The V gene lost 3 bases and the J gene lost 1 base, with 13 bases spanning the gap. CDR3 bases: TGTGCCAGCAGTGATTGGGCCCAATCGGCCAAAAACATTCAGTACTTC. This codes for CASSDWAQSAKNIQYF.

The chain has TRBV30 and TRBJ1-3, with D uncertain. The CDR3 runs 14 residues. Germline V gene data show CDR1 as GTSNPN and CDR2 as SVGIG (reference sequence). Trimming cost V 5 bases and J 4 bases, with 15 bases left between them. CDR3 region: CAWGRVAWGNTIYF. Written as DNA, the CDR3 is TGTGCCTGGGGGCGTGTGGCCTGGGGAAACACCATATATTTT.

A single count supports this clone. This chain connects TRBV5-1 to TRBJ2-7; the D gene is possibly TRBD2 (6 bases). The ends were cut back, 0 bases at V and 3 bases at J, with 19 bases in the middle. Germline CDR1 reads SGHRS; CDR2 reads YFSETQ. CDR3 length equals 17 residues. The DNA of the CDR3 is TGCGCCAGCAGCTTGGCGGAGGGTTGGGAACTGAGCTACGAGCAGTACTTC. Encoded protein: CASSLAEGWELSYEQYF.

The gene calls are TRBV5-8 and TRBJ1-3, with D perhaps matching TRBD1 (5 bases). CDR3 size: 15 residues. With 0 bases removed from V and 0 bases from J, the gap between germline ends came to 7 bases. Germline V gene sequence: CDR1 SGHTS, CDR2 YDEGEE. The CDR3 loop is CASSLGQLSGNTIYF. The CDR3 region has the DNA TGTGCCAGCAGCTTGGGACAGCTCTCTGGAAACACCATATATTTT. Supplemented by reference TRBV5-8 and TRBJ1-3, the full variable domain reads EAGVTQSPTHLIKTRGQQATLRCSPISGHTSVYWYQQALGLGLQFLLWYDEGEERNRGNFPPRFSGRQFPNYSSELNVNALELEDSALYLCASSLGQLSGNTIYFGEGSWLTVV.